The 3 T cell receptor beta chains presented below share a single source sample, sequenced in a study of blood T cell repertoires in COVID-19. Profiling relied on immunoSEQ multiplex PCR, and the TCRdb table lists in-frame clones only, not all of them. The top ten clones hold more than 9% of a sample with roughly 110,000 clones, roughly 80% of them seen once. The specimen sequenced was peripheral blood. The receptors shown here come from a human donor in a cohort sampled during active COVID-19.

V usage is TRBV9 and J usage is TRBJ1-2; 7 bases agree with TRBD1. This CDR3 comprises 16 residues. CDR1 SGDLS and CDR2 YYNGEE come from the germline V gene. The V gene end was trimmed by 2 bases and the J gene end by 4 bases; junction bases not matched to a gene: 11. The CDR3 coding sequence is TGTGCCAGCAGCGTCTCTACAGGGGAGTACCCCTATGGCTACACCTTC. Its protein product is CASSVSTGEYPYGYTF.

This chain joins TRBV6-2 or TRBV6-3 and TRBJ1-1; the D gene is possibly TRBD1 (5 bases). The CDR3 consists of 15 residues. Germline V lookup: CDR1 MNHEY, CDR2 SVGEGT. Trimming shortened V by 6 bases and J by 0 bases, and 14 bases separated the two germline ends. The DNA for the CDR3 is TGTGCCAGCAGCCGAACAGGACGGGTGAACACTGAAGCTTTCTTT. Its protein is CASSRTGRVNTEAFF.

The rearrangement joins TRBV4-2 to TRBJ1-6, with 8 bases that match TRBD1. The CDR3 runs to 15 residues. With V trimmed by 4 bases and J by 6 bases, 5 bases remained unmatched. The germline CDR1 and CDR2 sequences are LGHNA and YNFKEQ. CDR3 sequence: CASSLDGQGNSPLHF. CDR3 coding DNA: TGTGCCAGCAGCCTGGATGGACAGGGTAATTCACCCCTCCACTTT.